This T cell receptor beta chain was identified during a study of T cell changes during pregnancy in multiple sclerosis. Trimming removed 4 bases from V and 0 bases from J; junction bases left unmatched: 8. The CDR3 loop spans 17 amino acids. Germline V gene data show CDR1 as SGHTA and CDR2 as FQGNSA. Sequencing used immunoSEQ multiplex PCR; TCRdb keeps in-frame clones, though not all of them. The sample holds around 80,000 clones, around 90% seen once. The sample was peripheral blood, taken before pregnancy. This chain joins TRBV7-2 and TRBJ1-4; 7 bases agree with TRBD1. The receptor's source is a female donor with multiple sclerosis, enrolled in a pregnancy study. The CDR3 reads CASSSRDRNTTNEKLFF. The DNA of the CDR3 is TGTGCCAGCAGCTCGCGGGACAGAAATACAACTAATGAAAAACTGTTTTTT.